This TCR beta chain was profiled in a study of regulatory T cells in long-lasting Graves disease. Arm-PCR of CDR3 regions and iRepertoire HTBI primers were the basis on which TCR beta libraries were built. TCRdb processed the multiplex PCR reads anew with MiXCR; each CDR3 protein has one entry. The sample lists 300,000 to 400,000 distinct CDR3 sequences, about 20% seen once, with less than 45% in the top ten. Study-level findings and limits: Persistent Graves' disease cases displayed lower TCR diversity than newly diagnosed ones. The study found TRBV28, TRBJ1-2 and TRBJ2-5 favored in persistent disease.

This clonotype was counted many times. The antigen is unknown. Time point given: newly diagnosed GD, antithyroid drugs for less than 3 months. Isolated PBMC RNA provided the starting material for the TCR library. The CDR3 runs to 15 residues. Germline V gives CDR1 MNHNS, CDR2 SASEGT. With V trimmed by 7 bases and J by 0 bases, 3 bases remained unmatched. V usage is TRBV6-1 and J usage is TRBJ2-6, with TRBD1 matching over 7 bases. This specimen consisted of peripheral blood mononuclear cells (PBMCs), obtained at new diagnosis, from a patient treated with antithyroid drugs. The sequence was obtained from a female donor with Graves disease. CDR3 loop: CASNNRGSGANVLTF. CDR3 in DNA: TGTGCCAGCAACAACAGGGGCTCTGGGGCCAACGTCCTGACTTTC.